Each of the 9 T cell receptor beta chains below was sequenced from the same sample in a study of T cells in Graves' hyperthyroidism and ophthalmopathy. What was amplified from RNA transcripts were TCR beta CDR3 regions. Initially, a first-round RT-PCR of the TCR CDR3 employed the HTBI primer set. TCRdb used MiXCR to reprocess the multiplex PCR reads, holding one entry per CDR3 protein. The sample lists 450,000 to 550,000 distinct CDR3 sequences, around 22% seen once, with approximately 10% in the top ten. The sequenced material came from blood. The receptors originated from a woman aged 30 to 39 with Graves' ophthalmopathy.

The chain carries TRBV10-3 and TRBJ2-7; TRBD1 might be the D (7 bases). Germline V gene lookup returns CDR1 ENHRY and CDR2 SYGVKD. The CDR3 contains 14 residues. Trimming removed 6 bases from V and 2 bases from J, with 14 bases in between. The CDR3 sequence is CAISAGQITYEQYF. Written as DNA, the CDR3 is TGTGCCATCAGCGCGGGACAGATCACCTACGAGCAGTACTTC.

About this clonotype itself: A much larger clone differs from this one at a single base, so this may be a read error. The V gene is TRBV12-3 or TRBV12-4, the J gene TRBJ1-1; 7 nucleotides match TRBD1. The CDR3 contains 14 residues. The chain's CDR3 is CASRRQQGTTEACF. CDR3 sequence (DNA): TGTGCCAGCAGGAGACAACAGGGGACCACTGAAGCTTGCTTT.

The table lists this clonotype with many counts. The chain employs TRBV12-3 or TRBV12-4 and TRBJ1-5; possible D gene TRBD1, 5 bases. Trimming pared 3 bases from V and 0 bases from J, leaving 18 bases between. This CDR3 comprises 18 residues. The chain's CDR3 is CASSFAGTVIYSNQPQHF. CDR3 bases: TGTGCCAGCAGTTTCGCGGGGACGGTCATTTATAGCAATCAGCCCCAGCATTTT.

There are many counts of this clonotype. This chain links TRBV12-3 or TRBV12-4 with TRBJ1-5; D not certain. Trimming stripped 1 base from V and 7 bases from J, with 11 bases between. CDR3 size: 14 residues. CDR3 region: CASSLDWFPQPQHF. DNA of the CDR3: TGTGCCAGCAGTTTAGATTGGTTCCCGCAGCCCCAGCATTTT.

This clonotype has a count of ten or more. The chain uses TRBV5-1 and TRBJ1-3, with 7 bases matching TRBD1. CDR1 is SGHRS, CDR2 YFSETQ, per germline. CDR3 length: 12 amino acids. V lost 4 bases to trimming and J lost 8 bases; unmatched junction nucleotides: 3. The CDR3: CASSVDRDTIYF. The DNA for the CDR3 is TGCGCCAGCAGCGTTGACAGGGACACCATATATTTT.

At least ten counts were recorded for this clonotype. V gene TRBV6-2 or TRBV6-3 combines with J gene TRBJ1-1, with D unresolved. Germline values: CDR1 MNHEY, CDR2 SVGEGT. V dropped 7 bases and J dropped 1 base, with 10 bases sitting between them. The CDR3 length is 13 residues. CDR3 coding DNA: TGTGCCAGCATCAACTTTGGGAACACTGAAGCTTTCTTT. Translated: CASINFGNTEAFF.

The chain couples TRBV12-3 or TRBV12-4 to TRBJ1-2; D might be TRBD1 (6 bases). CDR3 length equals 16 residues. The V end was cut by 3 bases, the J end by 8 bases, with 22 bases between. The DNA of the CDR3 is TGTGCCAGCAGTTTTGGCGCGACAGGATCCCGTGAGGGCTACACCTTC. Translating it yields CASSFGATGSREGYTF.

This clonotype has ten or more counts. This sequence joins TRBV12-3 or TRBV12-4 and TRBJ2-7, with TRBD1 matching over 10 bases. The V segment lost 3 bases and the J segment 2 bases; nucleotides outside the gene matches: 7. The CDR3 spans 16 residues. The CDR3 DNA sequence: TGTGCCAGCAGTTTCCCCCGGGACAGGGGACCCTACGAGCAGTACTTC. Its translation: CASSFPRDRGPYEQYF.

The chain is built from TRBV5-1 and TRBJ2-5; 7 bases are a match to TRBD1. The V segment lost 2 bases and the J segment 1 base; nucleotides outside the gene matches: 5. In germline, CDR1 is SGHRS, CDR2 YFSETQ. The CDR3 contains 15 residues. The DNA for the CDR3 is TGCGCCAGCAGCTTAATACCAGGGGGCCAAGAGACCCAGTACTTC. Amino acid sequence: CASSLIPGGQETQYF.